The rows below give T cell receptor beta chains drawn from one sample of a study of shared clonotypes between healthy human individuals. The protocol was immunoSEQ multiplex PCR, while the TCRdb copy is restricted to in-frame clones and leaves out a portion. Of over 2 million clones listed, 85% to 95% are singletons. Sequenced: naive CD4+ T cells sorted from blood. The source of these receptors is a man younger than 30 in good health. The CDR3 runs from the conserved cysteine through the conserved F or W. Each record gives: D gene, V gene, clone size, J gene, CDR3 DNA, CDR3 protein. A D gene is named only where the DNA matches it firmly. Size is omitted from some rows. Given values are once, few, many or a class for expanded clones.

NA	TRBV30	NA	TRBJ1-3	TGTGCCTGGAGCGGGCACTCTGGAAACACCATATATTTT	CAWSGHSGNTIYF
TRBD2	TRBV10-1	NA	TRBJ2-7	TGCGCCAGCAGTGCCCAGCGGGAGACCCACGAGCAGTACTTC	CASSAQRETHEQYF
NA	TRBV7-9	NA	TRBJ1-2	TGTGCCAGCAGCTTGATTTATGGCTACACCTTC	CASSLIYGYTF
TRBD2	TRBV10-2	NA	TRBJ2-1	TGCGCCAGCAGCCTAGCGGGAGGGCCTATTGAGCAGTTCTTC	CASSLAGGPIEQFF
NA	TRBV30	NA	TRBJ1-5	TGTGCCTGGAGCTCGGATAGCAATCAGCCCCAGCATTTT	CAWSSDSNQPQHF
NA	TRBV7-9	NA	TRBJ1-3	TGTGCCAGCAGATCTCTTGGAAACACCATATATTTT	CASRSLGNTIYF
TRBD2	TRBV2	NA	TRBJ2-1	TGTGCCAGCACCCTAGACGGACTAGCGGGCAATGAGCAGTTCTTC	CASTLDGLAGNEQFF
TRBD2	TRBV10-3	NA	TRBJ2-5	TGTGCCATCAGCGGACTAGCGGGAGTGGTAGGAGAGACCCAGTACTTC	CAISGLAGVVGETQYF
NA	TRBV6-6	NA	TRBJ1-2	TGTGCCAGCAGTTACTCTGAGTATGGCTACACCTTC	CASSYSEYGYTF
TRBD1	TRBV5-6	NA	TRBJ2-5	TGTGCCAGCAGCTTCCGACAGGGAACGGAGACCCAGTACTTC	CASSFRQGTETQYF
NA	TRBV5-1	NA	TRBJ1-2	TGCGCCAGCAGCTTGGGCGGGACAAAGGAGATGGGCTACACCTTC	CASSLGGTKEMGYTF
NA	TRBV11-1	NA	TRBJ1-2	TGTGCCAGCAGCTTAGGGGTGAGCTACACCTTC	CASSLGVSYTF
TRBD1	TRBV5-1	NA	TRBJ2-6	TGCGCCAGCAGCTTACAGGGGGCTGGGGCCAACGTCCTGACTTTC	CASSLQGAGANVLTF
TRBD1	TRBV6-1	NA	TRBJ2-4	TGTGCCAGCAGTGAAGAACAGGGACAGGGGAAGGCGACCAAAAACATTCAGTACTTC	CASSEEQGQGKATKNIQYF
NA	TRBV30	NA	TRBJ1-5	TGTGCCTGGAGCGATCGGGGGGGGGTTCAGCCCCAGCATTTT	CAWSDRGGVQPQHF
NA	TRBV28	once	TRBJ1-3	TGTGCCAGCTCAAAGGGATTCTCTGGAAACACCATATATTTT	CASSKGFSGNTIYF
NA	TRBV7-3	once	TRBJ2-1	TGTGCCAGCAGCGTAACTAGTTCCCCTACCAATGAGCAGTTCTTC	CASSVTSSPTNEQFF
NA	TRBV18	NA	TRBJ1-4	TGTGCCAGCTCACCCGACGGCGCAACTAATGAAAAACTGTTTTTT	CASSPDGATNEKLFF
NA	TRBV9	few	TRBJ1-3	TGTGCCAGCAGCGATAGAGCGGGGGAACCTGGAAACACCATATATTTT	CASSDRAGEPGNTIYF
NA	TRBV12-5	NA	TRBJ2-5	TGTGCTAGTGGTCCCGGGGGACTGCAAGAGACCCAGTACTTC	CASGPGGLQETQYF
NA	TRBV10-3	NA	TRBJ2-7	TGTGCCATCAGTGAGTCGGCCGGGACCGTCTACGAGCAGTACTTC	CAISESAGTVYEQYF
NA	TRBV12-5	NA	TRBJ2-3	TGTGCTAGTCCAGGCAGGGTAGCAGATACGCAGTATTTT	CASPGRVADTQYF
NA	TRBV9	NA	TRBJ2-3	TGTGCCAGCAGCGTAGAGGGGATGACGCAGTATTTT	CASSVEGMTQYF
TRBD2	TRBV10-2	NA	TRBJ2-1	TGCGCCACCCTGGATCTAGCGGGGGGCAATGAGCAGTTCTTC	CATLDLAGGNEQFF
TRBD1	TRBV9	NA	TRBJ1-2	TGTGCCAGCAGCGTAGTCCCGGACAGGGGATATGGCTACACCTTC	CASSVVPDRGYGYTF
TRBD1	TRBV6-5	NA	TRBJ2-2	TGTGCCAGCAGCCGGGGGACAGGGGAGGTCGGGGAGCTGTTTTTT	CASSRGTGEVGELFF
TRBD1	TRBV27	NA	TRBJ1-5	TGTGCCAGCAGCCGGACAGGGTCGCTTCAGCCCCAGCATTTT	CASSRTGSLQPQHF
NA	TRBV5-6	once	TRBJ2-7	TGTGCCAGCAGCCTAGGCCACAGGGCAGTATCCGAGCAGTACTTC	CASSLGHRAVSEQYF
NA	TRBV6-5	once	TRBJ2-7	TGTGCCAGCAGTTACCCTGGCGGTGACTACGAGCAGTACTTC	CASSYPGGDYEQYF
TRBD1	TRBV11-2	NA	TRBJ1-2	TGTGCCAGCAGCTTCTCCGGGACAGGATCTAACTATGGCTACACCTTC	CASSFSGTGSNYGYTF
NA	TRBV2	NA	TRBJ2-5	TGTGCCAGCAGTGAAGAGCACCAAGAGACCCAGTACTTC	CASSEEHQETQYF
TRBD2	TRBV28	NA	TRBJ2-3	TGTGCCAGCAGTTTTCATGGCGGGGGAACCCTAACGCAGTATTTT	CASSFHGGGTLTQYF
TRBD2	TRBV9	NA	TRBJ2-1	TGTGCCAGCAGCGCCCAGCGGGAGGGGATTCGTGAGCAGTTCTTC	CASSAQREGIREQFF
TRBD1	TRBV5-8	NA	TRBJ1-2	TGTGCCAGCAGCTTGGCAAGGGGCAGGGGGCATGGCTACACCTTC	CASSLARGRGHGYTF
NA	TRBV4-1	NA	TRBJ2-7	TGCGCCAGTAGCCGTGAGCTGGCGCGGAACGAGCAGTACTTC	CASSRELARNEQYF
TRBD2	TRBV6-8	NA	TRBJ2-7	TGTGCCAGCAGTTACTCACACCCGCCGCGGACTAGCGGTTCCTACGAGCAGTACTTC	CASSYSHPPRTSGSYEQYF
NA	TRBV5-1	NA	TRBJ2-7	TGCGCCAGCAGCTTGTTGCGGACCCAGGGAGTTGGCTACGAGCAGTACTTC	CASSLLRTQGVGYEQYF
NA	TRBV29-1	NA	TRBJ1-1	TGCAGCGTTGCTCCAAAGCTTATGAACACTGAAGCTTTCTTT	CSVAPKLMNTEAFF
TRBD2	TRBV10-1	NA	TRBJ2-1	TGCGCCAGCAGCGAAGGACTAGCCTCCTACAATGAGCAGTTCTTC	CASSEGLASYNEQFF
NA	TRBV7-9	few	TRBJ1-5	TGTGCCAGCAGCTTAGCTAACAGCAATCAGCCCCAGCATTTT	CASSLANSNQPQHF
NA	TRBV5-4	NA	TRBJ1-6	TGTGCCAGCAGCTTGGGGGGAAATTCACCCCTCCACTTT	CASSLGGNSPLHF
TRBD1	TRBV2	NA	TRBJ1-2	TGTGCCAGCAGTGTGGGACAGAACTATGGCTACACCTTC	CASSVGQNYGYTF
NA	TRBV4-3	NA	TRBJ1-6	TGCGCCAGCAGCCAAGATGTGGTAAAGGGGACATTCGATAATTCACCCCTCCACTTT	CASSQDVVKGTFDNSPLHF
TRBD1	TRBV18	NA	TRBJ1-2	TGTGCCAGCTCACCACCGGGACAGGGGGCTGATGGCTACACCTTC	CASSPPGQGADGYTF
NA	TRBV5-6	NA	TRBJ1-5	TGTGCCAGCAGCTTGCGAAGCAGCCGGTCCCAGCATTTT	CASSLRSSRSQHF
NA	TRBV5-1	NA	TRBJ2-1	TGCGCCAGCAGCTTGGCAGGGGAAGGTGGTGAGCAGTTCTTC	CASSLAGEGGEQFF
NA	TRBV6-1	NA	TRBJ1-1	TGTGCCAGCAGGGAGGTTAGGTGGGACACTGAAGCTTTCTTT	CASREVRWDTEAFF
TRBD1	TRBV18	NA	TRBJ2-6	TGTGCCAGCTCGCAGACAGGGCGCTCTGGGGCCAACGTCCTGACTTTC	CASSQTGRSGANVLTF
NA	TRBV7-2	NA	TRBJ2-7	TGTGCCAGCAGCTTAGTCGCGGAACTCTACGAGCAGTACTTC	CASSLVAELYEQYF
NA	TRBV30	NA	TRBJ1-5	TGTGCCTGGAGCCTAGGGACAAGCAATCAGCCCCAGCATTTT	CAWSLGTSNQPQHF
NA	TRBV20-1	NA	TRBJ2-1	TGCAGTGCGGGGGACACCGTTGAGCAGTTCTTC	CSAGDTVEQFF
NA	TRBV15	NA	TRBJ2-7	TGTGCCACCAGCACTGAGCGGGGACACTCCTACGAGCAGTACTTC	CATSTERGHSYEQYF
NA	TRBV9	NA	TRBJ1-5	TGTGCCAGCAGCCCGGGGGATAGCAATCAGCCCCAGCATTTT	CASSPGDSNQPQHF
TRBD1	TRBV19	NA	TRBJ1-2	TGTGCCAGTAGTATTAAACAGGGGGACAACTATGGCTACACCTTC	CASSIKQGDNYGYTF
NA	TRBV30	NA	TRBJ2-5	TGTGCCTGGAGTGGGGGGAAGGGAGTCTCAGAGACCCAGTACTTC	CAWSGGKGVSETQYF
TRBD1	TRBV5-6	NA	TRBJ1-1	TGTGCCAGCAGCGCCTGGGACAGGGAAAACACTGAAGCTTTCTTT	CASSAWDRENTEAFF
TRBD1	TRBV7-6	NA	TRBJ2-7	TGTGCCAGCAGCTTGGGGACAGCGTCCTACGAGCAGTACTTC	CASSLGTASYEQYF
NA	TRBV28	NA	TRBJ1-2	TGTGCCAGCAGTTCCGTCTATGGCTACACCTTC	CASSSVYGYTF
NA	TRBV6-5	NA	TRBJ2-1	TGTGCCAGCAGTTACGGGGCACTAGCATGGTCCGATGAGCAGTTCTTC	CASSYGALAWSDEQFF